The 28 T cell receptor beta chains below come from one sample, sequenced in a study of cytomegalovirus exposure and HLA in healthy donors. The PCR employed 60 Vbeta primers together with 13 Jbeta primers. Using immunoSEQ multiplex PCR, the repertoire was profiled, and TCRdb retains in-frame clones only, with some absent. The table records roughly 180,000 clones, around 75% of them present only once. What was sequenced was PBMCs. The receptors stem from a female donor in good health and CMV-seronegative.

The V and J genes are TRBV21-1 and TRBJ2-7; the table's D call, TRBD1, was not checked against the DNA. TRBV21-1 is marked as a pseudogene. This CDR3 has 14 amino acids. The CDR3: CASNFRGESYEQYF. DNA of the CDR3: TGTGCCAGCAACTTCAGGGGAGAGTCCTACGAGCAGTACTTC.

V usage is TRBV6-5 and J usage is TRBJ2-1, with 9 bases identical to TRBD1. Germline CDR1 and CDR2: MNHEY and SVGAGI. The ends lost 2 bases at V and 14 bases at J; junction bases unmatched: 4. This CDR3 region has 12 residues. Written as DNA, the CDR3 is TGTGCCAGCAGTTACGGTGACAGGGGGGAGTTCTTC. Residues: CASSYGDRGEFF.

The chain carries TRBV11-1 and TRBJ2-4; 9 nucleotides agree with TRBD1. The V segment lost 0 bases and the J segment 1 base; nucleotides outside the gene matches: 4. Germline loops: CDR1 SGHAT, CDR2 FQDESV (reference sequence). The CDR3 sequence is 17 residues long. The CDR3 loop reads CASSLAGGTGAKNIQYF. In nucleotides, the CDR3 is TGTGCCAGCAGCTTAGCCGGCGGGACAGGGGCCAAAAACATTCAGTACTTC.

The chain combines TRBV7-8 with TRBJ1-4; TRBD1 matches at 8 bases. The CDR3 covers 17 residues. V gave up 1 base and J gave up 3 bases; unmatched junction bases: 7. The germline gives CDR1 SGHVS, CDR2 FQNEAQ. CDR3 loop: CASSLGLRTGPNEKLFF. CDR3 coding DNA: TGTGCCAGCAGCTTAGGACTCAGGACAGGGCCTAATGAAAAACTGTTTTTT.

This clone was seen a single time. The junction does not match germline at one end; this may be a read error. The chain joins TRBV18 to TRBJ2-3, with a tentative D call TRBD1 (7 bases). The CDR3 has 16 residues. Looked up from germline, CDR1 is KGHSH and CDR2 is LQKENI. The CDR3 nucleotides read TGTGCCAGCTCCGGGACAGCATTAACTAGCACAGATGCGCAGTATTTT. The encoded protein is CASSGTALTSTDAQYF.

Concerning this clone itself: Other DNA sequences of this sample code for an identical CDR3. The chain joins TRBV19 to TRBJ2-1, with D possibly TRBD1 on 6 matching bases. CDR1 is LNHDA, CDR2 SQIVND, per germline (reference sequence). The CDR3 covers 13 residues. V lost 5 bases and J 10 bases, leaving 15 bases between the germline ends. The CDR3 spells CASSRQAIGEQFF. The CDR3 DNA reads TGTGCCAGTAGTCGACAGGCAATAGGGGAGCAGTTCTTC.

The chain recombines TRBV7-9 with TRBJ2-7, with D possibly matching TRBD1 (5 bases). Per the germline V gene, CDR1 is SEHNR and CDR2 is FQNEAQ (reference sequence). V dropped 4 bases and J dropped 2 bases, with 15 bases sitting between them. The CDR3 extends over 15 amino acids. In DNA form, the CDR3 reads TGTGCCAGCAGCTCCACCAGGGCAGGGACCTACGAGCAGTACTTC. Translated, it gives CASSSTRAGTYEQYF.

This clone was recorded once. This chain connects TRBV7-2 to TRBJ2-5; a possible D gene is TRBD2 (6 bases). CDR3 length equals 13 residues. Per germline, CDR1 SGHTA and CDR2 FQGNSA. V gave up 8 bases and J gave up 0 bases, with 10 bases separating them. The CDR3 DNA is TGTGCCAGCGGCCGCGGGAACCAAGAGACCCAGTACTTC. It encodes CASGRGNQETQYF.

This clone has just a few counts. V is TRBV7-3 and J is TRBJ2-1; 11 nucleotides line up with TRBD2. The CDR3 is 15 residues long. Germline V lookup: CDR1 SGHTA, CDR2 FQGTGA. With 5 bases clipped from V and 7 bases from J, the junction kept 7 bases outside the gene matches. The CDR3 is CASSPRLAGRNEQFF. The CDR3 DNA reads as TGTGCCAGCAGCCCGAGACTAGCGGGGAGGAATGAGCAGTTCTTC.

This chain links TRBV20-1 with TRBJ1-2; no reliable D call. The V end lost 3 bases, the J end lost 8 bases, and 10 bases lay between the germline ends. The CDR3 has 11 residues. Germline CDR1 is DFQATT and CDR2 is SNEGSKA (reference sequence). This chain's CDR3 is CSARAVWGYTF. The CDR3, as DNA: TGCAGTGCTAGGGCGGTGTGGGGCTACACCTTC.

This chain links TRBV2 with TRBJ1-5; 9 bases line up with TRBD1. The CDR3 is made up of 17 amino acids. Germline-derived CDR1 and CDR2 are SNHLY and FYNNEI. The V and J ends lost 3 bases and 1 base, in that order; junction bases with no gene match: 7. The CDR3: CASSDLTGGRSNQPQHF. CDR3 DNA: TGTGCCAGCAGTGACCTAACAGGGGGCAGGAGCAATCAGCCCCAGCATTTT.

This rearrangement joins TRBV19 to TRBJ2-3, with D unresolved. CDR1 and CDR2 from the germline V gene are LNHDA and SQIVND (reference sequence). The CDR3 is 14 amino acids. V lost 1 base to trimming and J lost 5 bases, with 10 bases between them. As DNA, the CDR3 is TGTGCCAGTAGTATAGGGGCAGTGGGAGATACGCAGTATTTT. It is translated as CASSIGAVGDTQYF.

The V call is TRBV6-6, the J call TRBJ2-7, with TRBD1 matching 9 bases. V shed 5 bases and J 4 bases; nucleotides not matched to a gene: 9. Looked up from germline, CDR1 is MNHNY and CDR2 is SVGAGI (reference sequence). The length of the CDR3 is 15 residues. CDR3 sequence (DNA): TGTGCCAGCAGTCAACCGGGACAGGGAACTTACGAGCAGTACTTC. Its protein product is CASSQPGQGTYEQYF.

In nucleotides, the CDR3 is TGTGCCAGCAGCATCGGACGGGATAGCAATCAGCCCCAGCATTTT. This translates into CASSIGRDSNQPQHF. The chain joins TRBV7-9 to TRBJ1-5; no definite D call. The germline V gene encodes CDR1 SEHNR and CDR2 FQNEAQ (reference sequence). This CDR3 has 15 residues. Deletions cut 5 bases from V and 0 bases from J, with 11 bases between. Using reference TRBV7-9 and TRBJ1-5 for the parts outside the CDR3, the full variable domain is DTGVSQNPRHKITKRGQNVTFRCDPISEHNRLYWYRQTLGQGPEFLTYFQNEAQLEKSRLLSDRFSAERPKGSFSTLEIQRTEQGDSAMYLCASSIGRDSNQPQHFGDGTRLSIL.

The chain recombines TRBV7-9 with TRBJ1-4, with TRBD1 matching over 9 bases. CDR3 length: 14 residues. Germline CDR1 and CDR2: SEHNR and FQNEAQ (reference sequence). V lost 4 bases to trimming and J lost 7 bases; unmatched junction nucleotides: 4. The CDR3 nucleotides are TGTGCCAGCAGCTCGGACAGGGGAAGTGAAAAACTGTTTTTT. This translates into CASSSDRGSEKLFF.

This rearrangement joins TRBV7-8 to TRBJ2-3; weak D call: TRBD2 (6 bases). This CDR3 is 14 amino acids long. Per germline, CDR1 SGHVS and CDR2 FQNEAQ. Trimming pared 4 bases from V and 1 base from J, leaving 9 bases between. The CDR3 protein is CASSWGLGTDTQYF. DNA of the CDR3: TGTGCCAGCAGCTGGGGACTGGGCACAGATACGCAGTATTTT.

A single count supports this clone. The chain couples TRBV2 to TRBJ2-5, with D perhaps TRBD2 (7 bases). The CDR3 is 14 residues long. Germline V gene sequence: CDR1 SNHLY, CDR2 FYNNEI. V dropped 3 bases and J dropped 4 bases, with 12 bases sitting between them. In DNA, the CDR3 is TGTGCCAGCAGTGAGGGAGGGGGGGGAGAGACCCAGTACTTC. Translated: CASSEGGGGETQYF.

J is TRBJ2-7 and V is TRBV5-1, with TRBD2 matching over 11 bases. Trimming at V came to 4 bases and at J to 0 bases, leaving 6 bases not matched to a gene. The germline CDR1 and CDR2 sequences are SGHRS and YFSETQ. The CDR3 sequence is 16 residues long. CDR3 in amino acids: CASSGGLAGSSYEQYF. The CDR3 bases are TGCGCCAGCAGCGGAGGACTAGCGGGTAGCTCCTACGAGCAGTACTTC.

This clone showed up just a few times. The chain's CDR3 is CASSGGLSSSYEQYF. CDR3 coding DNA: TGTGCCAGCAGTGGAGGACTATCGAGCTCCTACGAGCAGTACTTC. The chain recombines TRBV2 with TRBJ2-7; TRBD2 might be the D (6 bases). The CDR3 has 15 amino acids. The germline V gene encodes CDR1 SNHLY and CDR2 FYNNEI. Trimming shortened V by 4 bases and J by 0 bases, and 13 bases separated the two germline ends.

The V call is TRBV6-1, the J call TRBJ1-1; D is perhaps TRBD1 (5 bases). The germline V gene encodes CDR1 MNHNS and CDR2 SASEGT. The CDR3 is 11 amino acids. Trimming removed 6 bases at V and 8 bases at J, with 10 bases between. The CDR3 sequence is CASSKGREAFF. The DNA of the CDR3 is TGTGCCAGCAGCAAGGGGAGGGAAGCTTTCTTT.

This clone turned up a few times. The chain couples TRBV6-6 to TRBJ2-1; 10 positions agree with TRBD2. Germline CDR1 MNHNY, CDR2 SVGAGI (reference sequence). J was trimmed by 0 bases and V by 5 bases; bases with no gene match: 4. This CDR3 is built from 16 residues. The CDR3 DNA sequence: TGTGCCAGCAGTCCAGCGGGGGGGAGCTCCTACAATGAGCAGTTCTTC. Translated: CASSPAGGSSYNEQFF.

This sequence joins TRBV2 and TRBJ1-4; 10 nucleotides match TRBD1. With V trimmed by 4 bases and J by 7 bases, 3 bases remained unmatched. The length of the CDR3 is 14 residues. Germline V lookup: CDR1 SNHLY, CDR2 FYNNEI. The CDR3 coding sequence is TGTGCCAGCAGTGGACAGGGGGCGTTTGAAAAACTGTTTTTT. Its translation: CASSGQGAFEKLFF.

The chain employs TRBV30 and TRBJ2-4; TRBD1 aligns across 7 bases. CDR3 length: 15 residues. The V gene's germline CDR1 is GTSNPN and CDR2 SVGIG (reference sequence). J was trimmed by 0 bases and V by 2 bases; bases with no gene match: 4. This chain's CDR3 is CAWSSAGGAKNIQYF. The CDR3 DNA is TGTGCCTGGAGTTCAGCAGGGGGAGCCAAAAACATTCAGTACTTC.

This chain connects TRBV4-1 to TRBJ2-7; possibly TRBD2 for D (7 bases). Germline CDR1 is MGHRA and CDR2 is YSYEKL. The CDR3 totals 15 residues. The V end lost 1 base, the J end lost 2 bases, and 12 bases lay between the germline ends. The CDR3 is CASSQGGGAAYEQYF. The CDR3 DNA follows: TGCGCCAGCAGCCAAGGGGGGGGCGCAGCCTACGAGCAGTACTTC.

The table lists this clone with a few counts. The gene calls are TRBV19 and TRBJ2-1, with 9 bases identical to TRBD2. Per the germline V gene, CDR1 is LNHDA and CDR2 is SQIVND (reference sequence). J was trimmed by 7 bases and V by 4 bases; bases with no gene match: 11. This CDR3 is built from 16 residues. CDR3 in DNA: TGTGCCAGTAGTAGTAGCGGGAGTGGCACAGTGAATGAGCAGTTCTTC. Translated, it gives CASSSSGSGTVNEQFF.

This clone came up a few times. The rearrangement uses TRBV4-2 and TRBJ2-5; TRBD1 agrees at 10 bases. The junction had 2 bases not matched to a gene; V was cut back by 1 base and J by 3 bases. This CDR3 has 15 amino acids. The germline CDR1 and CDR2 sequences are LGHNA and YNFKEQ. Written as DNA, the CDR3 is TGTGCCAGCAGCCAAGCCGGGACAGGGGAAGAGACCCAGTACTTC. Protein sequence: CASSQAGTGEETQYF.

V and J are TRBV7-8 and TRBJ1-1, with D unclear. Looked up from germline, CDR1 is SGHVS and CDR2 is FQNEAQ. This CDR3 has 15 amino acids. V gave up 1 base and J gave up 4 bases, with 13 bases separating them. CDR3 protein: CASSLVGMVGTEAFF. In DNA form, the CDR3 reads TGTGCCAGCAGCTTAGTCGGGATGGTGGGCACTGAAGCTTTCTTT.

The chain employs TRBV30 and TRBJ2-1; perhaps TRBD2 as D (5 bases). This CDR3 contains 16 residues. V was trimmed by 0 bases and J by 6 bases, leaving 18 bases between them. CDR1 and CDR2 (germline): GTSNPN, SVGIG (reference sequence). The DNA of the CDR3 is TGTGCCTGGAGTGTAATAGGCGGATTCGAGGGCAATGAGCAGTTCTTC. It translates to CAWSVIGGFEGNEQFF.